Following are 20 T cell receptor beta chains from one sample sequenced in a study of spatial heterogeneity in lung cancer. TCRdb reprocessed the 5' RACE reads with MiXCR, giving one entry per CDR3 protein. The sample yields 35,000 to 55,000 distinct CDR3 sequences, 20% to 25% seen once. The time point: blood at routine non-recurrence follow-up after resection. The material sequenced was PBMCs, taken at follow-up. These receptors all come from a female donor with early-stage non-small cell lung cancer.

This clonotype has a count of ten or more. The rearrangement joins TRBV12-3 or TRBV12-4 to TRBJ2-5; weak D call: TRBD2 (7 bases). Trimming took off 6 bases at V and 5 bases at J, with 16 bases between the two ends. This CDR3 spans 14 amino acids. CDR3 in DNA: TGTGCCAGCAGCCGGTCGCGGGGGCGGGAGACCCAGTACTTC. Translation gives CASSRSRGRETQYF.

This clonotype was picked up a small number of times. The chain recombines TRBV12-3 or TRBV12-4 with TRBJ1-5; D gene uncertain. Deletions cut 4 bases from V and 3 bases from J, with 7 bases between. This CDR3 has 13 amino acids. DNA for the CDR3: TGTGCCAGCAGTTCCTCGAACAATCAGCCCCAGCATTTT. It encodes CASSSSNNQPQHF.

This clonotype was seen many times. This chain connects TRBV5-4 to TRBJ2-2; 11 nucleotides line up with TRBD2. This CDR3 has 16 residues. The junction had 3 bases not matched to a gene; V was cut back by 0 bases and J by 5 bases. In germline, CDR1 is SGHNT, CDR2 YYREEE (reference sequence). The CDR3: CASSLALAGATGELFF. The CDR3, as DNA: TGTGCCAGCAGCTTGGCACTAGCGGGAGCGACCGGGGAGCTGTTTTTT.

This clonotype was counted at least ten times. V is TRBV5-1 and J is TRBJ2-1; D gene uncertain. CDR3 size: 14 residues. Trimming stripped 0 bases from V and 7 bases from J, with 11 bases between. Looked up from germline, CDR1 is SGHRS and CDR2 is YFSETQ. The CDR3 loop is CASSLGTSWNEQFF. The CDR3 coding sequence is TGCGCCAGCAGCTTGGGGACCTCTTGGAATGAGCAGTTCTTC.

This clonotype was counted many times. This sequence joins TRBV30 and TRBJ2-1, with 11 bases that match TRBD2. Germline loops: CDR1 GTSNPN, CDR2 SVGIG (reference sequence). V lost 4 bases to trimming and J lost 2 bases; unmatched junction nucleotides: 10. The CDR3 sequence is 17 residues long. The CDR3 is CAWTLAGVAYAYNEQFF. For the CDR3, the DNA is TGTGCCTGGACACTAGCGGGAGTAGCTTATGCCTACAATGAGCAGTTCTTC.

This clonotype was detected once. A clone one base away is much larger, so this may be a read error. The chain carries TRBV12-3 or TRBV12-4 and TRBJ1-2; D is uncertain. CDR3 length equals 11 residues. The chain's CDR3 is CAGSRNYGYTF. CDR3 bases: TGTGCCGGCAGCCGCAACTATGGCTACACCTTC.

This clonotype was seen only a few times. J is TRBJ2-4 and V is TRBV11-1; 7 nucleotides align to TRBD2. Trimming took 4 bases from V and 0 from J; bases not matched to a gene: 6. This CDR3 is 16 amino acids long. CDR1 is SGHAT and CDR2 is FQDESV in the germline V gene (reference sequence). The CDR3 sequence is CASSSPGGGAKNIQYF. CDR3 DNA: TGTGCCAGCAGCTCTCCGGGCGGGGGAGCCAAAAACATTCAGTACTTC.

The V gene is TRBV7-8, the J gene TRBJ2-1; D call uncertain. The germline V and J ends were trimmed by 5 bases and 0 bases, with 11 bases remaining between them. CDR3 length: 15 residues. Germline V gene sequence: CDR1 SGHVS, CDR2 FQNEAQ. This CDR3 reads CASSPTGFSYNEQFF. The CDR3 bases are TGTGCCAGCAGCCCTACCGGTTTCTCCTACAATGAGCAGTTCTTC.

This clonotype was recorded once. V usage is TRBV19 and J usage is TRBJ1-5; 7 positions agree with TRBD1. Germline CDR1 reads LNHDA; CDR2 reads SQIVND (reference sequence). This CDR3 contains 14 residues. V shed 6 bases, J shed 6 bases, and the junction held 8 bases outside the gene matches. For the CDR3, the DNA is TGTGCCAGTAGACAGGACAGGTACGGTCAGCCCCAGCATTTT. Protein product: CASRQDRYGQPQHF. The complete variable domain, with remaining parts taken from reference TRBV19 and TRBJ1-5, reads DGGITQSPKYLFRKEGQNVTLSCEQNLNHDAMYWYRQDPGQGLRLIYYSQIVNDFQKGDIAEGYSVSREKKESFPLTVTSAQKNPTAFYLCASRQDRYGQPQHFGDGTRLSIL.

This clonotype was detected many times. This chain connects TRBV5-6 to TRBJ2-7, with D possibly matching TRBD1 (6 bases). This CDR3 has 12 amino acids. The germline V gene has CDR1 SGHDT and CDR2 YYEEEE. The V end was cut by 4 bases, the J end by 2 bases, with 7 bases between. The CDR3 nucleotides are TGTGCCAGCAGCGAGGGGGCCTACGAGCAGTACGTC. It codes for CASSEGAYEQYV.

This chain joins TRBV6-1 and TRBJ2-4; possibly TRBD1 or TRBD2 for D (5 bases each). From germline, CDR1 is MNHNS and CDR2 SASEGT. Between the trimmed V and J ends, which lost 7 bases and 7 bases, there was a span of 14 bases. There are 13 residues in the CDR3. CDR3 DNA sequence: TGTGCCAGCAAGAGTTGGGGGTGGAACATTCAGTACTTC. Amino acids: CASKSWGWNIQYF.

CDR3 in amino acids: CASTPPNQETQYF. The CDR3 bases are TGTGCCAGCACCCCACCAAACCAAGAGACCCAGTACTTC. The rearrangement joins TRBV5-4 to TRBJ2-5; the D is unclear. This CDR3 contains 13 residues. V gave up 6 bases and J gave up 0 bases, with 9 bases separating them. The germline V gene encodes CDR1 SGHNT and CDR2 YYREEE (reference sequence). Using reference TRBV5-4 and TRBJ2-5 for the parts outside the CDR3, the full variable domain is ETGVTQSPTHLIKTRGQQVTLRCSSQSGHNTVSWYQQALGQGPQFIFQYYREEENGRGNFPPRFSGLQFPNYSSELNVNALELDDSALYLCASTPPNQETQYFGPGTRLLVL.

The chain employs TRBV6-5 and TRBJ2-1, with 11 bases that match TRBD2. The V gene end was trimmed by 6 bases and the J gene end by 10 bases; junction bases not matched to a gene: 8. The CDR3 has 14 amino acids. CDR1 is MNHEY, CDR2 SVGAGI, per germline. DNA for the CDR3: TGTGCCAGCAGCCTAGGGACTAGCGGTACCGAGCAGTTCTTC. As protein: CASSLGTSGTEQFF.

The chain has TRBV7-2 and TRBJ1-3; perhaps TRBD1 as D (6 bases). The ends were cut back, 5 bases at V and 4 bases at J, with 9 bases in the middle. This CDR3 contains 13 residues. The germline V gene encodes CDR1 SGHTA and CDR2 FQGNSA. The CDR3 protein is CASSQGRGNTIYF. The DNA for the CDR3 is TGTGCCAGCAGCCAGGGGCGGGGAAACACCATATATTTT.

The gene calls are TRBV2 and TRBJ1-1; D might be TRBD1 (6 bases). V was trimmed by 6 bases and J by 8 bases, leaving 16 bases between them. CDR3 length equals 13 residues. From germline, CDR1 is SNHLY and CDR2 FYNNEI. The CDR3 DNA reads TGTGCCAGCAGCGACACCCAGGGGAAAGAAGCTTTCTTT. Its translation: CASSDTQGKEAFF.

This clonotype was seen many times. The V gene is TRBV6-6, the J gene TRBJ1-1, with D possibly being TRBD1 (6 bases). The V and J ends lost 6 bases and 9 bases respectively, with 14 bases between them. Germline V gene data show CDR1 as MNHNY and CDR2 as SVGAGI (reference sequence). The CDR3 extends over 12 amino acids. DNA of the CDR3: TGTGCCAGCAGGGCAGGGGAAGGAAAAGCTTTCTTT. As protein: CASRAGEGKAFF.

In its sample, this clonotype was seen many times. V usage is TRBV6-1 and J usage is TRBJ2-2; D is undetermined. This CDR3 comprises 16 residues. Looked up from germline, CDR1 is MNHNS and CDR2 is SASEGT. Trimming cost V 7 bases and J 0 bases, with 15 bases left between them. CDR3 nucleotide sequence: TGTGCCAGCACCTCCCTTGCGGCCGCGAACACCGGGGAGCTGTTTTTT. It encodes CASTSLAAANTGELFF.

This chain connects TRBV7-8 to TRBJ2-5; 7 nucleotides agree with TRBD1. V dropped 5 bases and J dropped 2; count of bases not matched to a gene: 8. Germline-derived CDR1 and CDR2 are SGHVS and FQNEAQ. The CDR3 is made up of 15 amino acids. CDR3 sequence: CASSNSRDRQETQYF. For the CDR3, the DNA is TGTGCCAGCAGCAATTCCCGGGACAGACAAGAGACCCAGTACTTC.

The CDR3 spells CSAVGLAGGPGPYEQYF. The CDR3 nucleotides read TGCAGTGCCGTGGGACTAGCGGGAGGGCCGGGCCCCTACGAGCAGTACTTC. This sequence joins TRBV20-1 and TRBJ2-7; 16 positions match TRBD2. The trim removed 6 bases at V and 2 bases at J, leaving 10 bases unmatched. The CDR3 totals 17 residues. Germline V gene data show CDR1 as DFQATT and CDR2 as SNEGSKA (reference sequence).

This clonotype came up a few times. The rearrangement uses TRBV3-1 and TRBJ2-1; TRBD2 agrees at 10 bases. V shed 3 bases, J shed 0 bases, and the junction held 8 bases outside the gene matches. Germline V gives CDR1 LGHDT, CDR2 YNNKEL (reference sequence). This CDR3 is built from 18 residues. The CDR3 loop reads CASSQQLAGGSSYNEQFF. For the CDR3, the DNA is TGTGCCAGCAGCCAGCAATTAGCGGGGGGAAGCTCCTACAATGAGCAGTTCTTC.